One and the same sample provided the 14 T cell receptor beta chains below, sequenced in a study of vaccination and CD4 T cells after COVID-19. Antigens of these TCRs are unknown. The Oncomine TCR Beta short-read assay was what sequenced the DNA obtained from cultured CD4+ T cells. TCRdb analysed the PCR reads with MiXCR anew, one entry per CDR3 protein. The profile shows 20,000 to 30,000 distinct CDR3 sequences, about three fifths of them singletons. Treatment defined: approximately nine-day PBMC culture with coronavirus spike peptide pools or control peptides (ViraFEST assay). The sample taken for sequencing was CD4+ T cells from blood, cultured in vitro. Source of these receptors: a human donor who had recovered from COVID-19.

In DNA form, the CDR3 reads TGCAGTGCTCCCCAGAGCGGGGGGAGGGAGCAGTTCTTC. Encoded protein: CSAPQSGGREQFF. The chain has TRBV20-1 and TRBJ2-1, with 9 bases identical to TRBD2. Germline trimming cut 5 bases from V and 10 bases from J; bases unmatched to any gene: 9. CDR1 and CDR2 from the germline V gene are DFQATT and SNEGSKA (reference sequence). The CDR3 length is 13 residues.

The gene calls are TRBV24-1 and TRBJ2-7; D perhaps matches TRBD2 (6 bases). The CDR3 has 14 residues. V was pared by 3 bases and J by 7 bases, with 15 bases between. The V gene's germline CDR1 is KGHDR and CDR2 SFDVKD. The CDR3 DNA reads TGTGCCACCAGTGATCCCGGGATCGCGGGAGAGCAGTACTTC. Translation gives CATSDPGIAGEQYF.

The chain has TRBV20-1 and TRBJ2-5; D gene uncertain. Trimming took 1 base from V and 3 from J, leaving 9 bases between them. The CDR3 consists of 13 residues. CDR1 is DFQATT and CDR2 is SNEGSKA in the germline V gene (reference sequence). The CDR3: CSARGSGKETQYF. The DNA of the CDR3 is TGCAGTGCTAGAGGGAGTGGGAAAGAGACCCAGTACTTC.

The chain's CDR3 is CASSAGGGLGTAYEQYF. CDR3 bases: TGTGCCAGCAGCGCGGGGGGCGGGCTAGGGACAGCCTACGAGCAGTACTTC. J is TRBJ2-7 and V is TRBV7-9, with a tentative D call TRBD2 (8 bases). Trimming removed 5 bases from V and 2 bases from J, with 22 bases in between. This CDR3 region has 17 residues. In germline, CDR1 is SEHNR, CDR2 FQNEAQ (reference sequence).

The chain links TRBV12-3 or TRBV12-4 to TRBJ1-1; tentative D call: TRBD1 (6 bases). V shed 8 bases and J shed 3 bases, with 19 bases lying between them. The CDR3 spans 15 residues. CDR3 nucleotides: TGTGCCAGCCAGAGAGGGTTGGGGGCGGACACTGAAGCTTTCTTT. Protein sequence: CASQRGLGADTEAFF.

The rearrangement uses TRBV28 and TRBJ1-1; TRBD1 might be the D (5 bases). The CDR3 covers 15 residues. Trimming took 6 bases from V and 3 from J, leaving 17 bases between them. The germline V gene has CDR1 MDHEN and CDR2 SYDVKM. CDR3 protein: CASSPPWGEYTEAFF. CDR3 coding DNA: TGTGCCAGCAGCCCCCCCTGGGGGGAGTACACTGAAGCTTTCTTT. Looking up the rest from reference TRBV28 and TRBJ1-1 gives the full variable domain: DVKVTQSSRYLVKRTGEKVFLECVQDMDHENMFWYRQDPGLGLRLIYFSYDVKMKEKGDIPEGYSVSREKKERFSLILESASTNQTSMYLCASSPPWGEYTEAFFGQGTRLTVV.

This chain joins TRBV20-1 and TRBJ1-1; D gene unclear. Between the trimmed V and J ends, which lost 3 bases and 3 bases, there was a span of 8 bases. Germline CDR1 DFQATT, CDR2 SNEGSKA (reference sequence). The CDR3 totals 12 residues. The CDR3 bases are TGCAGTGCTAGGATGGGTTACACTGAAGCTTTCTTT. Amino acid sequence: CSARMGYTEAFF.

CDR3 sequence: CASSYTPGSPLHF. CDR3 bases: TGTGCCAGCAGTTACACCCCGGGGTCACCCCTCCACTTT. The chain recombines TRBV6-5 with TRBJ1-6; D not resolved. Between the trimmed V and J ends, which lost 2 bases and 10 bases, there was a span of 9 bases. Per germline, CDR1 MNHEY and CDR2 SVGAGI. CDR3 length equals 13 residues.

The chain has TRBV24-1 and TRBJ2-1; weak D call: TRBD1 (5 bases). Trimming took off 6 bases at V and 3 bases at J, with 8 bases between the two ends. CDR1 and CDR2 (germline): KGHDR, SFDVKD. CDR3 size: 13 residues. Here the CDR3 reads CATSWTNYNEQFF. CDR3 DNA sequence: TGTGCCACCAGTTGGACAAACTACAATGAGCAGTTCTTC.

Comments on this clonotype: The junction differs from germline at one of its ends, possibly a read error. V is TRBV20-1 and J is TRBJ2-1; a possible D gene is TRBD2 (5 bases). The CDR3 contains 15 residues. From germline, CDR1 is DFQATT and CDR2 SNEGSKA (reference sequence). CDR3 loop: CSASGLSSSHNEQFF. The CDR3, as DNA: TGCAGTGCTAGCGGACTCTCTAGCTCCCACAATGAGCAGTTCTTC.

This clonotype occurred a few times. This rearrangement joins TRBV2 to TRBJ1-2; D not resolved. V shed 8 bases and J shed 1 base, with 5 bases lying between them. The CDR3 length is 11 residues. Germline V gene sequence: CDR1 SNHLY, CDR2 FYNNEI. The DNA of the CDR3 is TGTGCCAGCGGGAGTAACTATGGCTACACCTTC. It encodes CASGSNYGYTF.

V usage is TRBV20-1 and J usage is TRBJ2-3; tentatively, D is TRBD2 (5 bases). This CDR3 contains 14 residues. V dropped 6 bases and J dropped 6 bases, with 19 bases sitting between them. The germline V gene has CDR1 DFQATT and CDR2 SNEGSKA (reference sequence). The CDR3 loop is CSARFGSFTDTQYF. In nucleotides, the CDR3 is TGCAGTGCCAGGTTTGGGAGTTTTACGGATACGCAGTATTTT.

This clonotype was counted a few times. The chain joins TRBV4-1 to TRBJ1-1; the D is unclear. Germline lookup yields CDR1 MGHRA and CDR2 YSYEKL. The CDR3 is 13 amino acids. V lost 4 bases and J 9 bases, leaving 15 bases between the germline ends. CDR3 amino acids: CASSPTIEVKAFF. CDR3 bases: TGCGCCAGCAGCCCCACCATAGAGGTTAAAGCTTTCTTT.

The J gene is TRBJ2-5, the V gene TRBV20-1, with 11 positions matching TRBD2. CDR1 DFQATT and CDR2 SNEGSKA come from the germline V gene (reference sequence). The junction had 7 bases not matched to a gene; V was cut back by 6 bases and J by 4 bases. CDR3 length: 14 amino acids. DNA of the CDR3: TGCAGTGCCCGAACTAGCGGGAGAACAGAGACCCAGTACTTC. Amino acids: CSARTSGRTETQYF.